This T cell receptor beta chain derives from a study of blood T cell repertoires in COVID-19 (dated by TCRdb to the early 2020s). With regard to the full study: The collaborator samples originated in the United States, Italy and Spain and spanned the acute and convalescent phases of COVID-19. Deeply sampled blood TCRbeta repertoires from subjects exposed to, actively infected with, or recovered from COVID-19 were included in the dataset. Nearly every sample came with metadata listing a de-identified subject ID, COVID-19 status, age in years and sex. Samples came from the ongoing ImmuneRACE study (first 160 participants) plus 1,254 subjects from 6 global collaborators. The repertoires were made available in a free public database intended to serve as a resource for research on the immune response to SARS-CoV-2. Where available, HLA class I and class II types were obtained from metadata supplied by the sample provider rather than from assay-based typing. The prospective study material was composed of cDNA or gDNA derived from T cells, B-cell-depleted T cells, or PBMCs. General conclusions and limits of the study: How much clinical and demographic metadata was included differed by source and by participant, and the metadata was provided uncurated.

Remarks on this clone: The specificity of this receptor is unknown. Base qualities are missing; no much larger clone stands one base away.

V was cut back by 5 bases and J by 10 bases, leaving a gap of 14 bases between them. In the germline V gene (reference sequence), CDR1 corresponds to LNHDA and CDR2 to SQIVND. From the cysteine up to the phenylalanine, the CDR3 has a length of 12 residues. CDR3 DNA is the only sequence kept; it has 36 bases, read in frame from the first base. The immunoSEQ Assay, a bias-controlled multiplex PCR, was used to amplify TCRbeta CDR3 regions from genomic DNA. Turning to the authors' computational methods: Nucleated cell counts per sample were estimated from amplification of reference gene primers within the assay. Sequence reads were collapsed and filtered to measure the absolute abundance of every unique TCRbeta CDR3 rearrangement. For each sample, productive Simpson clonality was calculated by taking the square root of Simpson's diversity index across productive rearrangements. This immuneACCESS table, as held by TCRdb, lists in-frame sequences with V and J called but not all clones. Of the missing ones, under half trace to an unresolved V gene in checked studies; the others have no known cause. Clone size and V and J calls were adopted from that table, with D and trimming inferred from the DNA. The sample profile shows about 330,000 clones; around 87% of them were found once. Together, the top ten hold roughly 5.2% of the sample.

In the prospective study, participants were roughly 18 to 89 years old, resided in fewer than 25 geographic areas of the United States, and were enrolled through a virtual design. Cohort assignment in the prospective study relied on participant-reported clinical history from a screening survey and a study questionnaire. Recovered participants in ImmuneRACE Cohort 3 were defined by two consecutive negative NP/OP PCR tests, clearance by a healthcare professional, or resolution of symptoms. In the prospective study, whole blood, serum and a nasopharyngeal or oropharyngeal swab were collected from each participant by mobile phlebotomists. Additional blood draws and questionnaires over an approximately 2-month period could optionally be provided by prospective study participants. Prospective study blood samples were shipped either frozen or at room temperature before DNA extraction.

Material for sequencing was PBMCs or T cells enriched from blood (not recorded which). The rearranged segments are TRBV19 and TRBJ1-2; no D gene is confidently identified. This sequence originates from a woman younger than 45 who had recovered from COVID-19. The bases read TGTGCCAGTAGTCGGGAAAGAGGAGCCTACACCTTC. Its protein product is CASSRERGAYTF.